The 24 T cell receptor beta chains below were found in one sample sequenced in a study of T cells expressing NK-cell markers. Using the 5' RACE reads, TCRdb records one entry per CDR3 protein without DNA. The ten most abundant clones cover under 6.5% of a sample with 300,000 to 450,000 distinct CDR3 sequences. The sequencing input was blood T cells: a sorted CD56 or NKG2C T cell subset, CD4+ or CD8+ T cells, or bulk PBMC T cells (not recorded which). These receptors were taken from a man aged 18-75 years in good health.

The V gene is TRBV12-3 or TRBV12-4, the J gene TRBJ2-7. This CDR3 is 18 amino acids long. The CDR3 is CASSSRAVTERSDYEQYF.

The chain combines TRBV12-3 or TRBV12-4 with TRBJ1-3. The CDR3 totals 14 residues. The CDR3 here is CASSVMGARNTIYF.

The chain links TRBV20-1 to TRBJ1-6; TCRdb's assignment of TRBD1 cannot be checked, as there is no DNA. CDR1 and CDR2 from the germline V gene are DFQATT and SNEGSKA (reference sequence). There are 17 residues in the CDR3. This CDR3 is CSAGSNPPPTYNSPLHF.

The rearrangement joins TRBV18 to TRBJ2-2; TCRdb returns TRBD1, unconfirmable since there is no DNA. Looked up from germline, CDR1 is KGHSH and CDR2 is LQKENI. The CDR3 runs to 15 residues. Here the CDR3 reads CASSLGTGPTGELFF.

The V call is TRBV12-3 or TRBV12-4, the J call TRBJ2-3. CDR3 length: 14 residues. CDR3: CASTVGLAADTQYF.

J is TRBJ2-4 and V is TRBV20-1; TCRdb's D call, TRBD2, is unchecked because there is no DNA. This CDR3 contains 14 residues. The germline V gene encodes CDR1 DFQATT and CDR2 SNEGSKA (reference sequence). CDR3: CSARVEGLANIQYF.

CDR3 in amino acids: CASSVGTLGNEQFF. The chain links TRBV9 to TRBJ2-1. Germline V lookup: CDR1 SGDLS, CDR2 YYNGEE. The CDR3 has 14 residues.

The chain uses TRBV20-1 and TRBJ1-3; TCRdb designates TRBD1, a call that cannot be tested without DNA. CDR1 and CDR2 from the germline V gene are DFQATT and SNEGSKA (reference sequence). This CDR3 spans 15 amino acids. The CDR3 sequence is CSARDPGSRGNTIYF.

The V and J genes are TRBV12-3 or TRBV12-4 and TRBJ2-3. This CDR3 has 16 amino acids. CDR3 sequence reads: CASSDDRYPSTDTQYF.

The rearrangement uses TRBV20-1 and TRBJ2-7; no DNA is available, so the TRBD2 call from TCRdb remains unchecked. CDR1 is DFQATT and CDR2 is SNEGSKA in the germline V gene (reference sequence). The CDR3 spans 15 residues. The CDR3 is CSARSWLAGSYEQYF.

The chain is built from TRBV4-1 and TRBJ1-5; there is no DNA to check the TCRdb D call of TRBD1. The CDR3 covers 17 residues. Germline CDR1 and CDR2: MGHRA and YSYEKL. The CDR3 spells CASSQELWGPGRQPQHF.

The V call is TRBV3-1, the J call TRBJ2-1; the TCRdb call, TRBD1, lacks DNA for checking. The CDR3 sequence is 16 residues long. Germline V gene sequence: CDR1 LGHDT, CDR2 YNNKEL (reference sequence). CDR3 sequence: CASSQVPGQMYNEQFF.

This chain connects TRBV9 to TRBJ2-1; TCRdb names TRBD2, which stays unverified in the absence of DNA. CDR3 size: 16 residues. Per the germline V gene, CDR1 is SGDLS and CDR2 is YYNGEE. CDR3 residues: CASSVRSGGAVNEQFF.

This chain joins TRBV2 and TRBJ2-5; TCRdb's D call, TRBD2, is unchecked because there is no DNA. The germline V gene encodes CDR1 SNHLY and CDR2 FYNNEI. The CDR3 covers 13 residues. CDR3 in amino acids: CASSAPKRGSQYF.

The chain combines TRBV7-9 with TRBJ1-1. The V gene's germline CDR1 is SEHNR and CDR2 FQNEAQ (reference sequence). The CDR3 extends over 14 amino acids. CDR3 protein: CASSLGRNVAEAFF.

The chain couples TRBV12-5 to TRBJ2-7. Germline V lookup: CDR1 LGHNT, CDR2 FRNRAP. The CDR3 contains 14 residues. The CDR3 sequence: CASGLVRADYEQYF.

CDR3 sequence: CASSSRTSATYNEQFF. This chain joins TRBV12-3 or TRBV12-4 and TRBJ2-1; the D gene TCRdb calls, TRBD2, cannot be checked with no DNA. The CDR3 is made up of 16 amino acids.

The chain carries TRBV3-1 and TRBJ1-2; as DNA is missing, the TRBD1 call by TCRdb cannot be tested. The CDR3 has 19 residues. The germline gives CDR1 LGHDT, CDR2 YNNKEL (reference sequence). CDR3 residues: CASSLRQAPRGRRRYGYTF.

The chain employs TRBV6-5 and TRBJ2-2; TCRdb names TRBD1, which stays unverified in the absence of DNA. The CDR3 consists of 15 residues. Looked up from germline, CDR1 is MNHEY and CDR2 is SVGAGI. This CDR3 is CASSSRRTGGTELFF.

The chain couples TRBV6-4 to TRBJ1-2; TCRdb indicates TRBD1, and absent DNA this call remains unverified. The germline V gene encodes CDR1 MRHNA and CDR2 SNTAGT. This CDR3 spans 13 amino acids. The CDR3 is CASGDRGNYGYTF.

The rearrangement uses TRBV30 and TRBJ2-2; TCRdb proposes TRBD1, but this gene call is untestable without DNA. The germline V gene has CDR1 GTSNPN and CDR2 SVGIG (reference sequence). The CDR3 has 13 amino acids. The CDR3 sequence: CAWSALRGGELFF. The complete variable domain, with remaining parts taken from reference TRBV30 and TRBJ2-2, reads SQTIHQWPATLVQPVGSPLSLECTVEGTSNPNLYWYRQAAGRGLQLLFYSVGIGQISSEVPQNLSASRPQDRQFILSSKKLLLSDSGFYLCAWSALRGGELFFGEGSRLTVL.

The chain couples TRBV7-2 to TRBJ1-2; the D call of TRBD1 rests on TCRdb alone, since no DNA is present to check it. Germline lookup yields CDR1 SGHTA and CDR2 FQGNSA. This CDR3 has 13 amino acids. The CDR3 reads CASSPRQGGGYTF.

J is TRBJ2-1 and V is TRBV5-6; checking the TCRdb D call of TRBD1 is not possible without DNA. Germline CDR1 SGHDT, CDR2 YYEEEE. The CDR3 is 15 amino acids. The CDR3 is CASSPGPSSYNEQFF. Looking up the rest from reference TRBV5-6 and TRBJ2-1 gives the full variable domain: DAGVTQSPTHLIKTRGQQVTLRCSPKSGHDTVSWYQQALGQGPQFIFQYYEEEERQRGNFPDRFSGHQFPNYSSELNVNALLLGDSALYLCASSPGPSSYNEQFFGPGTRLTVL.

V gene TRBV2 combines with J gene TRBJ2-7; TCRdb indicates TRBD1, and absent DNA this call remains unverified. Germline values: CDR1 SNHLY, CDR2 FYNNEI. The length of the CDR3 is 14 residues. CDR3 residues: CASLPPGLSSEQYF.